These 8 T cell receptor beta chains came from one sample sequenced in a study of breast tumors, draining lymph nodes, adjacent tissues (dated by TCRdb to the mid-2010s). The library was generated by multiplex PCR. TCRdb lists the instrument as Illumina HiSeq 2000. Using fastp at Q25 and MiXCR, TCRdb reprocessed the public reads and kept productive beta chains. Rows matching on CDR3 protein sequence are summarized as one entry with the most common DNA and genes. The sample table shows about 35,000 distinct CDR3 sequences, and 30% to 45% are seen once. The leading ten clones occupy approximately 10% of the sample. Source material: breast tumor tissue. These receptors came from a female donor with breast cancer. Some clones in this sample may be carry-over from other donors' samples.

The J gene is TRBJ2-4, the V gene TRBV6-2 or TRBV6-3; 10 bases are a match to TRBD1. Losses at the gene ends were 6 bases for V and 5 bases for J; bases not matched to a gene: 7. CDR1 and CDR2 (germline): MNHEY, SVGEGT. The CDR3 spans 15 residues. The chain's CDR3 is CASRITGTGENIQYF. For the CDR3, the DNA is TGTGCCAGCAGAATTACCGGGACAGGGGAAAACATTCAGTACTTC.

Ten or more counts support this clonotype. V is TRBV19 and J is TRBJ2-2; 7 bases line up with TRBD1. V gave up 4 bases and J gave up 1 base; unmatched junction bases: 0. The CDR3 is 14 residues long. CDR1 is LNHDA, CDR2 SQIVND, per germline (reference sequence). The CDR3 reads CASSRQGNTGELFF. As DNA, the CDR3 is TGTGCCAGTAGTAGACAGGGGAACACCGGGGAGCTGTTTTTT.

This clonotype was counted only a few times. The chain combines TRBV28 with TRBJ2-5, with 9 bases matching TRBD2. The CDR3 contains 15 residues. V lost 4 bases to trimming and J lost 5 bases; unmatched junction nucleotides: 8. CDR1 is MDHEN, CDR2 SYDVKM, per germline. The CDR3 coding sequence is TGTGCCAGCAGTTCAGAGACTAGCGGAAGGGAGACCCAGTACTTC. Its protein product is CASSSETSGRETQYF.

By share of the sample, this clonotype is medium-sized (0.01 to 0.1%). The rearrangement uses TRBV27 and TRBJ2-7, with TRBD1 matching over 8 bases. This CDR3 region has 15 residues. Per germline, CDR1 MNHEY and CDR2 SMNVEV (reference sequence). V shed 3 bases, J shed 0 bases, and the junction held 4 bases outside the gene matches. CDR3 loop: CASSFGQGSSYEQYF. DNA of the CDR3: TGTGCCAGCAGTTTCGGACAGGGAAGCTCCTACGAGCAGTACTTC.

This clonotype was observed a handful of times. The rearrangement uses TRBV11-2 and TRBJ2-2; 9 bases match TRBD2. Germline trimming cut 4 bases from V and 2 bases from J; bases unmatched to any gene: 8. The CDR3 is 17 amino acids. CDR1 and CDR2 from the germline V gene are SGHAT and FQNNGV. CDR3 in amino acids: CASSSYASGKNTGELFF. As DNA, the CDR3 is TGTGCCAGCAGCTCGTACGCTAGCGGGAAAAACACCGGGGAGCTGTTTTTT.

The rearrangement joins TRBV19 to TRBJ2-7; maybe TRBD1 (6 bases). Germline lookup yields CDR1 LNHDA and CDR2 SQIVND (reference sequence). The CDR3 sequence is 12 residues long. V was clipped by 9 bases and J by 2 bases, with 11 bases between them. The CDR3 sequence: CASGDNPYEQYF. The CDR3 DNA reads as TGTGCCAGCGGGGACAACCCCTACGAGCAGTACTTC.

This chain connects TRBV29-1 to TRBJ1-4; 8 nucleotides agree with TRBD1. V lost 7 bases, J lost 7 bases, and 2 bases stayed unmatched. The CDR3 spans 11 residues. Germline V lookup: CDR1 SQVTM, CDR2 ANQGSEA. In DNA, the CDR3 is TGCAGCGCAGACAGGGGTGAAAAACTGTTTTTT. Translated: CSADRGEKLFF. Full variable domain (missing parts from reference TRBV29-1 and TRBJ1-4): SAVISQKPSRDICQRGTSLTIQCQVDSQVTMMFWYRQQPGQSLTLIATANQGSEATYESGFVIDKFPISRPNLTFSTLTVSNMSPEDSSIYLCSADRGEKLFFGSGTQLSVL.

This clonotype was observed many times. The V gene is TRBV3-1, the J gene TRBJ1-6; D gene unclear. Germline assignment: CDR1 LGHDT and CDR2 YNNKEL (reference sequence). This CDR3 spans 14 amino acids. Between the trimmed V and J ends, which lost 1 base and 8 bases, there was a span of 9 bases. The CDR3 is CASSQVGGHSPLHF. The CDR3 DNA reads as TGTGCCAGCAGCCAAGTGGGAGGGCATTCACCCCTCCACTTT.